The clone carrying this T cell receptor beta chain showed up just a few times. Its antigen is not identified. The V gene end was trimmed by 3 bases and the J gene end by 0 bases; junction bases not matched to a gene: 22. CDR3 length: 22 residues. This sample was included in a study of identical twins. TCRdb processed the 5' RACE reads anew with MiXCR; each CDR3 protein has one entry. This repertoire shows under 250,000 distinct CDR3 sequences, about 7.5% found once; its top ten account for 1.9%. Healthy Caucasians provided all donations. Whole-study results and caveats: Abundant cord blood beta clonotypes carried fewer insertions; memory repertoires showed none. In beta out-of-frame sequences, the excess sharing between twins was weaker.

The sample was also reused in another study, on yellow fever vaccine responses in identical twins. Per that paper: Vaccine T cell responses of twins reportedly seemed partly convergent and partly personalized.

V and J are TRBV12-3 or TRBV12-4 and TRBJ2-3; 9 bases match TRBD2. This sequence originates from a woman between 18 and 30 years old in good health. The sequenced material came from memory (CD45RO+) T cells sorted from blood. CDR3 sequence reads: CASSFPGSGRESSGKSTDTQYF. DNA for the CDR3: TGTGCCAGCAGTTTCCCCGGTTCGGGCAGGGAGTCTAGCGGGAAGAGCACAGATACGCAGTATTTT.